Shown below are 3 T cell receptor beta chains from a single sample sequenced in a study of neurological immune-mediated disorders. Time point reported: longitudinal time-point 1 (baseline). Using its own MiXCR run on the 5' RACE reads, TCRdb lists one record per CDR3 protein. The sample yields around 76,000 distinct CDR3 sequences, about 10% seen once. The sample was PBMCs. These receptor sequences come from a man aged 25 to 45 in good health.

This clonotype was detected ten times or more. The chain recombines TRBV25-1 with TRBJ2-5; TRBD1 agrees at 7 bases. Germline CDR1 is MGHDK and CDR2 is SYGVNS. This CDR3 region has 14 residues. Trimming removed 4 bases from V and 5 bases from J; junction bases left unmatched: 7. CDR3 DNA: TGTGCCAGCAGTGTGCAGGGGGAATTGGAGACCCAGTACTTC. Translation gives CASSVQGELETQYF.

This clonotype has a count of ten or more. This chain joins TRBV27 and TRBJ2-7, with TRBD1 matching over 10 bases. The CDR3 extends over 16 amino acids. Losses at the gene ends were 6 bases for V and 2 bases for J; bases not matched to a gene: 10. Germline V gene data show CDR1 as MNHEY and CDR2 as SMNVEV (reference sequence). The CDR3 reads CASRTKPGQGTYEQYF. CDR3 coding DNA: TGTGCCAGCAGAACAAAACCGGGACAGGGGACCTACGAGCAGTACTTC.

V is TRBV4-1 and J is TRBJ1-2; D gene ambiguous. This CDR3 has 16 residues. The germline CDR1 and CDR2 sequences are MGHRA and YSYEKL. Trimming removed 6 bases from V and 3 bases from J, with 20 bases in between. For the CDR3, the DNA is TGCGCCAGCAGAACGGATCCGGGTACGAGGGACTATGGCTACACCTTC. Translated: CASRTDPGTRDYGYTF.